This TCR beta chain was retrieved from a study of regulatory T cells in long-lasting Graves disease. Findings and limits, study-wide: There was favoring of TRBV28, TRBJ1-2 and TRBJ2-5 in persistent disease. Accuracy might have suffered from few samples.

At least ten counts were recorded for this clonotype. The target antigen is unknown. Sequence at one end of the junction differs from germline and may be a read error. TCR beta libraries were built with iRepertoire HTBI primers and Arm-PCR of CDR3 regions. TCRdb processed the multiplex PCR reads anew with MiXCR; each CDR3 protein has one entry. The data hold approximately 470,000 distinct CDR3 sequences, with 15% to 20% observed a single time. Time point noted: newly diagnosed GD, antithyroid drugs for less than 3 months. PBMC-extracted RNA yielded the TCR library. Blood from the periphery, around 9 milliliters in all, was drawn into EDTA tubes. CDR1 is MDHEN, CDR2 SYDVKM, per germline. The CDR3 is 14 amino acids. This sample also belongs to another study, concerning T cells in Graves' hyperthyroidism and ophthalmopathy. Turning to that study: Most clonotypes that expanded in the thyroid above 0.001 also showed up in blood.

This TCR was sampled from a man aged 35-49 years with Graves disease. The J gene is TRBJ2-1, the V gene TRBV28, with D possibly TRBD2 on 6 matching bases. This sample comprised peripheral blood mononuclear cells (PBMCs), obtained at new diagnosis, from a patient treated with antithyroid drugs. CDR3 DNA sequence: TGTGCCAGCAGCTTATCAGGGAGGTACAATGAGCAGTTCTTC. Translating it yields CASSLSGRYNEQFF.